The entry below describes one TCR beta chain. The target antigen is unknown. The source of the sample is a study of shared clonotypes between healthy human individuals. Study-level points and caveats: Larger estimated richness was generally recorded for naive subsets relative to memory subsets. An expected dependence of interdonor clonotype sharing on sequencing depth was noted. Naive CD4 clonotypes were shared across several donors at around 5.4%.

Those who donated were healthy HIV-negative adults, with no recent acute infections or vaccinations reported. Sequencing used immunoSEQ multiplex PCR; TCRdb keeps in-frame clones, though not all of them. The repertoire has over a million clones, roughly 75% of them found once; the top ten carry nearly 1.5%. The CDR3 is 11 residues long. Deletions cut 2 bases from V and 7 bases from J, with 6 bases between. Germline values: CDR1 LGHNT, CDR2 FRNRAP. The J gene is TRBJ2-7, the V gene TRBV12-5; D is ambiguous. This clonotype was sampled from a man aged 18 to 30 in good health. The sequenced sample was memory CD4+ T cells sorted from blood. Subset reported: CD45RA-negative fraction. For the CDR3, the DNA is TGTGCTAGTGGTTTGAGGCAGGAGCAGTACTTC. Encoded protein: CASGLRQEQYF.